One T cell receptor (beta chain) is described in this entry. This clone has just a few counts. This clone's antigen is unknown. It has no much larger one-base neighbor in the sample; base qualities were not kept. The sample originates from a study of blood T cell repertoires in COVID-19 (dated by TCRdb to about 2020). Turning to the overall study: Samples from collaborators originated in the United States, Italy and Spain and spanned both the acute and convalescent phases of COVID-19. The material from the prospective study consisted of cDNA or gDNA derived from T cells, B-cell-depleted T cells, or PBMCs. Deeply sampled blood TCRbeta repertoires from subjects exposed to, actively infected with, or recovered from COVID-19 were included in the dataset. The repertoires were released in a freely available public database meant as a resource for research on the immune response to SARS-CoV-2. The samples were drawn from two sources: the first 160 participants of the ongoing ImmuneRACE study, and 950 to 1,500 subjects contributed by 6 global collaborators. Nearly every sample came with metadata listing a de-identified subject ID, COVID-19 status, age in years and sex. Where HLA class I and class II types were available, the types were taken from metadata supplied by the sample provider, not from assay-based typing. Summary of the overall study and its limitations: How much clinical and demographic metadata was included differed by source and by participant, and the metadata was provided uncurated.

The immunoSEQ Assay, a bias-controlled multiplex PCR, was used to amplify TCRbeta CDR3 regions from genomic DNA. From the authors' description of their analysis: The number of nucleated cells in each sample was estimated from the amplification of reference gene primers within the assay. To quantify the absolute abundance of each unique TCRbeta CDR3 rearrangement, sequence reads were collapsed and filtered. For each sample, productive Simpson clonality was calculated as the square root of Simpson's diversity index across productive rearrangements. TCRdb holds this immuneACCESS table with in-frame rearrangements only. Some clones are missing; in checked studies, unresolved V genes explain under half, and the rest has no known cause. The V and J calls and clone size come from that table; D and trimming were worked out from the DNA. The sample table shows 90,000 to 130,000 clones, and approximately 82% are seen once. About 3.8% of the sample is taken by the ten largest.

The CDR3 covers 13 residues, taking in both the cysteine and the phenylalanine. The only DNA kept is the CDR3, 39 bases in frame from the first base. CDR1 and CDR2 are read off the germline V gene as SNHLY and FYNNEI. V was cut back by 7 bases and J by 4 bases, leaving a gap of 13 bases between them. Collaborating institutions collected whole blood in K2EDTA tubes following their own protocols. Collaborator samples were shipped for TCRbeta analysis as frozen whole blood, isolated PBMCs, or DNA extracted from either sample type. The origin of this receptor is a woman in her 70s with acute or convalescent COVID-19. The sequence links TRBV2 to TRBJ1-1, with the D gene call left open. Sequencing used peripheral blood. The DNA sequence is as follows: TGTGCCAGCACCGCCAGGATGGGCACTGAAGCTTTCTTT. Its protein is CASTARMGTEAFF.